A selection of T cell receptor beta chains follows, all from one sample in a study of T cell responses to AZD1222 COVID-19 vaccine. Libraries were prepared by immunoSEQ multiplex PCR; TCRdb keeps only in-frame clonotypes and omits some of them. The sample holds about 180,000 clones; approximately 92% are singletons and the top ten take approximately 0.98%. The sequenced sample was peripheral blood, obtained 28 days after the second dose of the MenACWY control vaccine. These receptors were obtained from an adult who received the MenACWY meningococcal vaccine as a control. Each CDR3 is given with its conserved first and last residue. A D gene is named only where the DNA matches it firmly. Clone size is stated in some rows and not others, as once, few, many or a class when expanded.

J gene: TRBJ2-1
V gene: TRBV4-1
D gene: TRBD1
clone size: NA
CDR3 DNA: TGCGCCAGCACTAGGACAGGGAGTTACTACAATGAGCAGTTCTTC
CDR3 protein: CASTRTGSYYNEQFF

J gene: TRBJ2-7
V gene: TRBV11-1
D gene: NA
clone size: NA
CDR3 DNA: TGTGCCAGCAGCTACCAATACGAGCAGTACTTC
CDR3 protein: CASSYQYEQYF

J gene: TRBJ2-7
V gene: TRBV5-6
D gene: NA
clone size: once
CDR3 DNA: TGTGCCAGCAGCTTGTTGAGGCAGGGTGGTTACGAGCAGTACTTC
CDR3 protein: CASSLLRQGGYEQYF

J gene: TRBJ2-5
V gene: TRBV5-1
D gene: TRBD2
clone size: NA
CDR3 DNA: TGCGCCAGCAGCACCGGACTAGCCCAAGAGACCCAGTACTTC
CDR3 protein: CASSTGLAQETQYF

J gene: TRBJ2-7
V gene: TRBV6-2/TRBV6-3
D gene: NA
clone size: NA
CDR3 DNA: TGTGCCAGCAGCCTCGCTGGGGGGAGCTACGAGCAGTACTTC
CDR3 protein: CASSLAGGSYEQYF

J gene: TRBJ2-7
V gene: TRBV19
D gene: NA
clone size: NA
CDR3 DNA: TGTGCCAGTACCAAGGGAGGGGGCGCGTACGAGCAGTACTTC
CDR3 protein: CASTKGGGAYEQYF

J gene: TRBJ2-2
V gene: TRBV7-9
D gene: NA
clone size: NA
CDR3 DNA: TGTGCCAGCAGCTTAAGGGGCATACCGAACACCGGGGAGCTGTTTTTT
CDR3 protein: CASSLRGIPNTGELFF

J gene: TRBJ1-4
V gene: TRBV4-2
D gene: NA
clone size: NA
CDR3 DNA: TGTGCCAGCAGCCAAGATCCGGGGCAGGGTAATGAAAAACTGTTTTTT
CDR3 protein: CASSQDPGQGNEKLFF

J gene: TRBJ1-2
V gene: TRBV5-1
D gene: NA
clone size: NA
CDR3 DNA: TGCGCCAGCAGCTCCGGACCTCTCTATGGCTACACCTTC
CDR3 protein: CASSSGPLYGYTF

J gene: TRBJ1-2
V gene: TRBV7-9
D gene: NA
clone size: NA
CDR3 DNA: TGTGCCAGCGGTCAGACAGGTACTTTCTACACCTTC
CDR3 protein: CASGQTGTFYTF

J gene: TRBJ1-2
V gene: TRBV18
D gene: TRBD1
clone size: NA
CDR3 DNA: TGTGCCAGCTCGAGGTCGGACAGGGGGAGCACCTTC
CDR3 protein: CASSRSDRGSTF

J gene: TRBJ1-1
V gene: TRBV6-5
D gene: NA
clone size: once
CDR3 DNA: TGTGCCAGCAGTTGGGGACAGAACACTGAAGCTTTCTTT
CDR3 protein: CASSWGQNTEAFF

J gene: TRBJ1-1
V gene: TRBV2
D gene: TRBD1
clone size: NA
CDR3 DNA: TGTGCCAGCTCTGAGCGGACAGGGCTCTCTTACACTGAAGCTTTCTTT
CDR3 protein: CASSERTGLSYTEAFF